This T cell receptor (beta chain) was captured by sequencing in a study of cytomegalovirus exposure and HLA in healthy donors (dated by TCRdb to 2017 to 2019). Context from the whole study: According to an earlier analysis of 587 of the donors, roughly 180 million T cells yielded approximately 120 million unique TCR beta sequences and 276 Gb of sequence data. Roughly five DR-DQ haplotypes were treated as single units for association and clustering because of strong linkage in the cohort. The aim of the study was to test whether cataloging public T cell receptors could identify signatures of past pathogen exposure. A later analysis re-examined previously published TCR beta repertoires from more than 650 donors and added high-resolution HLA genotyping to investigate patterns of TCR occurrence. An early release that covered roughly 600 HLA-typed donors contained approximately 300 gigabases of sequencing data and tens of millions of unique TCR sequences. Every discovery cohort repertoire had been produced on one sequencing platform. Donor age, sex, ethnicity and CMV serostatus were compiled alongside the repertoire data. Among roughly 400 genotyped donors of the cohort, an average of approximately 200,000 unique TCR beta nucleotide sequences was sequenced per donor, of which 15% to 20% were non-productive. Typing coverage varied by locus: about 620-640 donors for A, B, C, DRB1 and DQB1; approximately 500 for DQA1; more than 600 for DPA1; fewer than 480 for DPB1. The study used immunosequencing to profile the T cell repertoires of several hundred subjects and linked those repertoires to cytomegalovirus serostatus. The genetic ancestry cluster associated with self-reported Caucasian donors included about four fifths of the approximately 400 genotyped donors. In the later analysis, no new phenotypic data were used to find candidate immune exposures; instead, reliance was placed on TCR beta sequences and their occurrence across donors. In a later genetic analysis, genome-wide SNP genotypes for about three fifths of the roughly 670 donors were used, and that subset was treated as a discovery cohort. HLA typing covered class I and class II loci at four-digit resolution. High-throughput TCR immunosequencing, statistical association of individual TCRs with disease status, and machine learning were combined to predict cytomegalovirus infection status. Along with the approximately 670-subject first cohort, a separate validation cohort of about 110 different subjects was used. In an earlier analysis of a few hundred of the donors, high-throughput TCR beta sequencing was used to judge whether each TCR beta V gene segment behaved as functional or pseudogenic.

In total, approximately 610 healthy bone marrow donors made up the cohort. At the time of sampling, all cohort members were nominally healthy, though unrecorded immune exposures were likely present. The donor tested CMV seropositive, placing the donor among the roughly 300 seropositive members of the cohort. Each donor provided a peripheral blood sample, and peripheral blood mononuclear cells were used for TCR beta sequencing. Genomic DNA extraction from the blood cell samples was performed with the Qiagen DNeasy Blood Extraction Kit. For this clone: Its antigen is currently not known. No base quality values were provided; no much bigger clone lies one nucleotide off.

Overall results and qualifications from the work: When HLA alleles, especially DR and DQ, strongly co-occurred, attributing TCR associations to individual alleles was difficult. In a later analysis, HLA-associated TCR beta chains showed more clonal expansion and lower generation probabilities than non-associated chains that were equally common. A later genetic analysis reported fewer N-insertions in productive TCRs among donors in an Asian-associated ancestry cluster than the roughly 720-donor mean. Across donors, most TCR sequences were observed very rarely, whereas some public TCRs were present in many individuals. At a false discovery rate of 0.05, a later analysis linked 16,951 TCR beta sequences to specific HLA alleles. Only TCR beta chains were sequenced in this cohort, and the absence of alpha or paired-chain data limited detectable features. A few of the identified cytomegalovirus-associated TCR beta chains were confirmed in vitro to be specific for cytomegalovirus antigens. In a later analysis, TCR association rates were found to vary across HLA loci, with the most associated TCRs seen for DRB1 alleles and the fewest for HLA-C alleles. In a later genetic analysis, a missense DCLRE1C variant was associated with V-gene and J-gene trimming of TCR beta chains, and the association was replicated in an independent cohort. Linkage disequilibrium might explain the correlated functional status among segregating V segments, but an unknown experimental factor could not be excluded. Cytomegalovirus status was reported to be diagnosed by the classifier with high specificity and sensitivity in both the original and validation cohorts. The authors suggested that the approach could potentially be extended to other disease states and immunological phenotypes. A later analysis reported that several top co-occurrence clusters appeared linked to parvovirus B19, influenza, CMV and Epstein-Barr virus. A group of highly shared sequence variants was considered likely to be a technical artifact of the sequencing pipeline. Sequencing depth was assumed to be roughly uniform across donors in the presence/absence analyses, though that assumption may not hold. A further reported finding was that TCR beta sequences accurately predicted the HLA-A and HLA-B alleles for most subjects in the first cohort. Because counts were too low, seventeen rarely observed V segments, including chromosome 9 orphons, were left out of the earlier analysis of about 620 of the donors. Because HLA typing was missing for some donors at each locus, association tests included only the typed subset. The study gave a list of some 150 TCR beta chains associated with cytomegalovirus. The 87-base-pair reads could not distinguish some IMGT-functional V segments, including TRBV6-2 and TRBV6-3, so those segments were excluded. The only immune exposure information available for the cohort was CMV serostatus. In an earlier analysis of more than 500 of the donors, most TCR beta V segments appeared in productive rearrangements about 87% or about 30% of the time, broadly matching IMGT annotations. In a later analysis, most CMV-associated TCR beta chains were found to appear HLA-restricted, with HLA associations seemingly driven largely by CMV exposure.

The library was obtained by the immunoSEQ multiplex PCR assay. A mixture of 60 forward primers for TCR Vbeta segments and 13 reverse primers for TCR Jbeta segments was used in the multiplex PCR. The CDR3 region of rearranged TCR beta genes was amplified from genomic DNA by a multiplex PCR assay. The amplified TCR beta libraries were sequenced on the Illumina HiSeq System as 87-base-pair reads. From the authors' description of their analysis: In a later analysis, tens of millions of unique TCR beta chains were counted across the roughly 700 repertoires, and some 10 million of these chains were shared by at least two donors. Raw reads were error-corrected and collapsed into unique sequences by a nearest-neighbor algorithm in which closely related sequences were merged to remove PCR and sequencing errors. To assign V, D and J gene segments, CDR3 sequences were aligned to IMGT reference sequences. For a sequence to be retained, a match of at least six nucleotides to both a V gene segment and a J gene segment was required. A rearrangement was called productive if the CDR3 had no stop codons and remained in frame with V and J, and every other rearrangement was called non-productive. Following IMGT convention, CDR3 was defined as the stretch from the second conserved V-encoded cysteine to the conserved J-encoded phenylalanine. Sequences without an unambiguous match to a single V gene segment were excluded from the earlier analysis of about 600 of the donors. In an earlier analysis of a few hundred of the donors, a V segment was called functional when productive rearrangements were above 56.7%, and segregating when the standard deviation between donors exceeded 5%. To diagnose cytomegalovirus status from the catalog of TCR beta chain sequences, a statistical classification framework was built. In a later analysis, V and J genes were assigned by comparing TCR nucleotide sequences against IMGT/GENE-DB human TR gene sequences. The TCRdist pipeline was used in a later analysis to assign CDR3 sequences and most-parsimonious VDJ recombination scenarios. In a later analysis, every TCR beta chain was defined by the combination of its CDR3 amino acid sequence and its V-gene family, and reads without a unique V-gene family were dropped. As a way to deal with suspected cross-contamination and a sequencing artifact, a later analysis dropped hundreds of nucleotide sequences that were highly shared and had low generation probability. For each public chain, a later analysis derived a clonal expansion index from normalized ranks of inferred template counts within each repertoire. Generation probabilities in a later analysis came from a VDJ recombination model fitted to out-of-frame rearrangements, and those results were checked against IGoR. Hypergeometric tests were used in a later analysis to score TCR-TCR, TCR-HLA and TCR-CMV co-occurrence, with a repertoire-size bias correction applied to the TCR pairs. A later analysis estimated false discovery rates by permuting HLA or CMV assignments 20 times. In a later analysis, co-occurring TCRs were grouped using DBSCAN, with TCRdist sequence similarity added in when clustering inside HLA-allele-positive subsets. Co-occurrence clustering excluded repertoires with fewer than 30,000 or more than 120,000 public chains, plus five with anomalous nucleotide sharing. The table comes from immuneACCESS by way of TCRdb, which keeps in-frame sequences with V and J called. Part of the clones is missing from these tables; in studies checked, under half for an unresolved V gene and the rest for unknown reasons. Clone size and the V and J calls come from that table; the DNA yielded D and trimming. The sample table shows around 120,000 clones, and roughly 65% are seen once. About 9.1% of the sample is in the top ten clones.

V is shortened by 1 base, J by 1 base, and the region joining them spans 10 bases. The CDR3 runs 15 residues from the cysteine to the phenylalanine. This entry keeps only the CDR3 DNA: 45 bases, framed from base 1. The germline V gene yields SGHDN for CDR1 and FVKESK for CDR2. The chain joins TRBV14 to TRBJ2-5; D gene: possibly TRBD1, on 5 matching bases. The clonotype originates from a man between 40 and 49 years old in good health and CMV-seropositive. Sample: PBMCs. CDR3 reads: CASSQGVQGQETQYF. Read as DNA, the sequence is TGTGCCAGCAGCCAAGGAGTTCAGGGCCAAGAGACCCAGTACTTC.